These T cell receptor beta chains were read from a single sample in a study of beta chain features in type 1 diabetes. Generated by immunoSEQ multiplex PCR, the TCRdb table keeps only in-frame clones and is missing some. The sample carries 630,000 or so clones, about an eighth recorded once. The sample consisted of naive CD4+ T cells from blood. These receptors were obtained from a young man with type 1 diabetes. Each CDR3 is given with its conserved first and last residue. The D gene is left open where the match is weak. Not every row has a clone size; where given, it reads once, few, many or a size class.

length: 14; V: TRBV7-9; J: TRBJ2-2; D: TRBD2; size: few; CDR3: CASSFGRDTGELFF; DNA: TGTGCCAGCAGCTTCGGGAGGGACACCGGGGAGCTGTTTTTT
length: 11; V: TRBV20-1; J: TRBJ2-1; D: -; size: few; CDR3: CSAPTVNEQFF; DNA: TGCAGTGCCCCGACTGTAAATGAGCAGTTCTTC
length: 12; V: TRBV2; J: TRBJ2-1; D: TRBD2; size: -; CDR3: CASSDTGGEQFF; DNA: TGTGCCAGCAGTGATACGGGGGGTGAGCAGTTCTTC
length: 13; V: TRBV30; J: TRBJ2-6; D: -; size: -; CDR3: CAWSSGGANVLTF; DNA: TGTGCCTGGAGTTCAGGGGGGGCCAACGTCCTGACTTTC
length: 16; V: TRBV9; J: TRBJ2-3; D: TRBD2; size: few; CDR3: CASSPQSGGEGYTQYF; DNA: TGTGCCAGCAGCCCGCAGAGCGGGGGGGAGGGATATACGCAGTATTTT
length: 16; V: TRBV5-1; J: TRBJ2-2; D: -; size: -; CDR3: CASSGGTAPRAGELFF; DNA: TGCGCCAGCAGCGGAGGGACGGCGCCTCGAGCCGGGGAGCTGTTTTTT
length: 14; V: TRBV5-1; J: TRBJ2-5; D: -; size: -; CDR3: CASRGRGIGETQYF; DNA: TGCGCCAGCAGAGGTCGGGGAATTGGAGAGACCCAGTACTTC
length: 15; V: TRBV7-2; J: TRBJ2-5; D: -; size: few; CDR3: CASSSRTGRLGTQYF; DNA: TGTGCCAGCAGCTCCAGGACGGGCCGTTTAGGGACCCAGTACTTC
length: 15; V: TRBV30; J: TRBJ2-1; D: -; size: few; CDR3: CAWSTGTNLDNEQFF; DNA: TGTGCCTGGAGTACAGGGACTAACCTCGACAATGAGCAGTTCTTC
length: 13; V: TRBV7-7; J: TRBJ2-7; D: TRBD1; size: -; CDR3: CASSRDRESEQYF; DNA: TGTGCTAGCAGCCGGGACAGGGAAAGCGAGCAGTACTTC